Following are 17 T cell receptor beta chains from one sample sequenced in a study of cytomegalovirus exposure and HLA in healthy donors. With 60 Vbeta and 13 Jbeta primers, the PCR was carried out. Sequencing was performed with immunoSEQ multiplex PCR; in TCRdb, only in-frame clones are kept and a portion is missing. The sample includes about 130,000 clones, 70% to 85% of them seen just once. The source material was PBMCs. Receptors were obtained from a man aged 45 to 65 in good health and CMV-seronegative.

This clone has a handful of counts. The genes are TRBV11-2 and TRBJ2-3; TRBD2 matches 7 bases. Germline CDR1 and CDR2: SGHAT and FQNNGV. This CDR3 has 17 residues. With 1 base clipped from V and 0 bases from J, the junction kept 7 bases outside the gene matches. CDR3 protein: CASSLVSSGASTDTQYF. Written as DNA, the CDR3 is TGTGCCAGCAGCTTAGTGTCCAGCGGGGCTAGCACAGATACGCAGTATTTT.

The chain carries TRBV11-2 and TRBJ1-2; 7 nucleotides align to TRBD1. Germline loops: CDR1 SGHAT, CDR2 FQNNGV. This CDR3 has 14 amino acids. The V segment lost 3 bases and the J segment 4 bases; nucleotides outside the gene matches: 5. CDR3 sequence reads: CASSLGQRFYGYTF. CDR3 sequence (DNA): TGTGCCAGCAGCTTGGGACAGAGATTCTATGGCTACACCTTC.

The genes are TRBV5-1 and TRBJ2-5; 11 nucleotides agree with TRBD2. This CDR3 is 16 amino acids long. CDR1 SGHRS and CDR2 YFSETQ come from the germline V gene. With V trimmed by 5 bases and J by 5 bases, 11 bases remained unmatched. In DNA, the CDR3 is TGCGCCAGCAGGCTCGGGACTAGCGGAGATCGGGAGACCCAGTACTTC. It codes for CASRLGTSGDRETQYF.

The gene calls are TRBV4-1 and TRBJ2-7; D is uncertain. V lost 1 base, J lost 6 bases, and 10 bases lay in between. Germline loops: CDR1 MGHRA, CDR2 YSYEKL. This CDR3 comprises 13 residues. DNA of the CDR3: TGCGCCAGCAGCCAAGCGTCCGGGTCCGAGCAGTACTTC. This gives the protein CASSQASGSEQYF.

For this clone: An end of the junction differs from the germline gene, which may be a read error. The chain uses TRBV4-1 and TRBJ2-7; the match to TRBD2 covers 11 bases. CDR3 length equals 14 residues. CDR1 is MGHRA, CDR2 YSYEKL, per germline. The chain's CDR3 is CSSRPLAGGYEQYF. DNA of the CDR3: TGCTCCAGCAGACCTCTAGCGGGGGGCTACGAGCAGTACTTC.

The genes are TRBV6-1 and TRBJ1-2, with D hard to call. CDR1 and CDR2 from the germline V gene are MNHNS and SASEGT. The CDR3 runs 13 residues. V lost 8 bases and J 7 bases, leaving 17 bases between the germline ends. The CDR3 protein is CASAPEVYGGYTF. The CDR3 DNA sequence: TGTGCCAGCGCCCCGGAGGTTTACGGTGGCTACACCTTC.

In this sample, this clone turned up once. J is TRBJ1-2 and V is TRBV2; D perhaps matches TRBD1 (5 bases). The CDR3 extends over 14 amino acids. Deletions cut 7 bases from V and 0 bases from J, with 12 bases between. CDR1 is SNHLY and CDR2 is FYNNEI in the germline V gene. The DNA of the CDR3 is TGTGCCAGCAAAGGGGATCGCTCTAACTATGGCTACACCTTC. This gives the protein CASKGDRSNYGYTF.

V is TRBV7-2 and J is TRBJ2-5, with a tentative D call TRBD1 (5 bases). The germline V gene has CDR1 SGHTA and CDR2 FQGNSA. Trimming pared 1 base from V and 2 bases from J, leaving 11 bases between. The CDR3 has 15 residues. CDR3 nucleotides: TGTGCCAGCAGCTTAGTTGGACACCCTCAAGAGACCCAGTACTTC. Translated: CASSLVGHPQETQYF.

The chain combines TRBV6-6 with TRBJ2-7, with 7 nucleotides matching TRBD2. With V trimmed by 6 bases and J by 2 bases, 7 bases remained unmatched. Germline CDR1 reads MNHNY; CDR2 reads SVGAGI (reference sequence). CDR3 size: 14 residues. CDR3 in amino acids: CASSPTRGAYEQYF. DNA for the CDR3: TGTGCCAGCAGCCCGACACGGGGGGCCTACGAGCAGTACTTC.

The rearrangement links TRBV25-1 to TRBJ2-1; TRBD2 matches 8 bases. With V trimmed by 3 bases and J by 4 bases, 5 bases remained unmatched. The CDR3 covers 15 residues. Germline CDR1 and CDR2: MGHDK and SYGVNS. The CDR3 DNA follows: TGTGCCAGCAGTGACGGCGGGGGGCCATACAATGAGCAGTTCTTC. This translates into CASSDGGGPYNEQFF.

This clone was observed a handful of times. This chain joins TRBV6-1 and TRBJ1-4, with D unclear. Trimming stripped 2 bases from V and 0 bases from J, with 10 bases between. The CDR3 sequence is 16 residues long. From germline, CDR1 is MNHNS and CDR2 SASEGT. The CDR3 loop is CASSEYAGATNEKLFF. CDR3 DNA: TGTGCCAGCAGTGAATACGCCGGGGCAACTAATGAAAAACTGTTTTTT.

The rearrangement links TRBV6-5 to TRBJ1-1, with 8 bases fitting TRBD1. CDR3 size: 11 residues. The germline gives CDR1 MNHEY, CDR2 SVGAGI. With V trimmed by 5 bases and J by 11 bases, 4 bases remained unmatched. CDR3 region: CASSRQGQAFF. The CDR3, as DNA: TGTGCCAGCAGTAGACAGGGGCAGGCTTTCTTT.

The DNA of the CDR3 is TGTGCCAGCAGCTTGGTGGGGGGAGGCTATGGCTACACCTTC. This translates into CASSLVGGGYGYTF. The rearrangement joins TRBV5-5 to TRBJ1-2; D perhaps matches TRBD1 (5 bases). Germline CDR1 and CDR2: SGHKS and YYEKEE (reference sequence). Trimming took off 0 bases at V and 4 bases at J, with 10 bases between the two ends. The CDR3 has 14 residues.

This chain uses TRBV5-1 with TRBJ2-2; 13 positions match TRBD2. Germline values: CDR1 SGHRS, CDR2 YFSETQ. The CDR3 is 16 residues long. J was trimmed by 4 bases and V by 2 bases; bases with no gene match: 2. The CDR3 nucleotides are TGCGCCAGCAGCTTCCGGACTAGCGGGAGCACCGGGGAGCTGTTTTTT. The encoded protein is CASSFRTSGSTGELFF.

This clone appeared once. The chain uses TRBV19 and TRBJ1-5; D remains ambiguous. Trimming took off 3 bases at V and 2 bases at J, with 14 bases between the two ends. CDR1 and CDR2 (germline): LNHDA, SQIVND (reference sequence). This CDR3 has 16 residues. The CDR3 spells CASSMGPGYRNQPQHF. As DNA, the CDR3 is TGTGCCAGTAGTATGGGTCCGGGGTATCGCAATCAGCCCCAGCATTTT. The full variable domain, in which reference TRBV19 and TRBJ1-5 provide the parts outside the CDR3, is DGGITQSPKYLFRKEGQNVTLSCEQNLNHDAMYWYRQDPGQGLRLIYYSQIVNDFQKGDIAEGYSVSREKKESFPLTVTSAQKNPTAFYLCASSMGPGYRNQPQHFGDGTRLSIL.

This CDR3 reads CASKPGQLNTEAFF. The CDR3 bases are TGTGCCAGCAAGCCGGGACAGCTGAACACTGAAGCTTTCTTT. The chain employs TRBV27 and TRBJ1-1; 7 nucleotides align to TRBD1. Losses at the gene ends were 7 bases for V and 0 bases for J; bases not matched to a gene: 5. The CDR3 contains 14 residues. CDR1 and CDR2 from the germline V gene are MNHEY and SMNVEV (reference sequence).

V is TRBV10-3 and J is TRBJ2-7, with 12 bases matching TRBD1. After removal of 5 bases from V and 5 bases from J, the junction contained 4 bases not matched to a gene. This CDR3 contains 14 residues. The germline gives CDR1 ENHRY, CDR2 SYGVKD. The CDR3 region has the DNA TGTGCCATCAGTCTTGGGACAGGGGGCAACGAGCAGTACTTC. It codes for CAISLGTGGNEQYF.